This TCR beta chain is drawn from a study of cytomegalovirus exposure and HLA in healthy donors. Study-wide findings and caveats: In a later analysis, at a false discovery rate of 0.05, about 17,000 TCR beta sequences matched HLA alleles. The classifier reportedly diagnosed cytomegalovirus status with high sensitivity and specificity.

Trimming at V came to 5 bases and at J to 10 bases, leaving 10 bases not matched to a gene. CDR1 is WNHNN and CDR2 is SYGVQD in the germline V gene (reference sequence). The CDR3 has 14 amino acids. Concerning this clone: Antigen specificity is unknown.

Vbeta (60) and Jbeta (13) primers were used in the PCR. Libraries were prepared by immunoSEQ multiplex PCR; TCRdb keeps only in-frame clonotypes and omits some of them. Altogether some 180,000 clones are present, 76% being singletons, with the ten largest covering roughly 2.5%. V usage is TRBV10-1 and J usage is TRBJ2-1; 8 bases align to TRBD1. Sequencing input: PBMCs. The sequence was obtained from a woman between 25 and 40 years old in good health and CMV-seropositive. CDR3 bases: TGCGCCAGCAGTACATCAGGGGGCGCGGGAGAGCAGTTCTTC. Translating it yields CASSTSGGAGEQFF.